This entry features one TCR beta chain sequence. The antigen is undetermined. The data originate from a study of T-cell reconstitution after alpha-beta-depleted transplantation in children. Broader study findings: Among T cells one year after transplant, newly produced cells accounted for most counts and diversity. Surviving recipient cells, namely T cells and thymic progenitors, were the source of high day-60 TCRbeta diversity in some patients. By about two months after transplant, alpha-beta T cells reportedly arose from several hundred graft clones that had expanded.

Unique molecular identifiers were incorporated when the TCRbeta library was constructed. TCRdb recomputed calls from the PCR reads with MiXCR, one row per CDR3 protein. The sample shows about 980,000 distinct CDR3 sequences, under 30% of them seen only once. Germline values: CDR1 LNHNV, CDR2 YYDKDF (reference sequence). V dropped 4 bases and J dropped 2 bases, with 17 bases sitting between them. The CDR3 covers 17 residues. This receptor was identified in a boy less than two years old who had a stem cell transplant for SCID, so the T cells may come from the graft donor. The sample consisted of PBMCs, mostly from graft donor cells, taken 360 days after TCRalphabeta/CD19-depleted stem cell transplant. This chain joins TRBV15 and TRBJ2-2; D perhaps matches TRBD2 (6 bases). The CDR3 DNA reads TGTGCCACCAGCACCCCATCTAGCGCGGGCAACACCGGGGAGCTGTTTTTT. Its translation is CATSTPSSAGNTGELFF.